These 2 T cell receptor beta chains were sequenced from one sample in a study of CD4 T cells in relation to SARS-CoV-2 and coronaviruses. Assay used: immunoSEQ multiplex PCR; TCRdb lists only in-frame clones, some missing. The sample yields tens of thousands of clones, approximately 90% seen once. The specimen was naive CD4+ T cells from PBMCs. The sample's subset: naive CD4+ T cells isolated by negative enrichment. These receptors were taken from an adult with COVID-19.

The count of this clone is one. J is TRBJ2-7 and V is TRBV19; 9 bases fit TRBD1. V was pared by 4 bases and J by 6 bases, with 10 bases of the junction left unmatched. The CDR3 loop spans 15 amino acids. Germline CDR1 LNHDA, CDR2 SQIVND (reference sequence). CDR3 sequence: CASSRSGTGIFEQYF. The CDR3 DNA follows: TGTGCCAGTAGTAGGTCCGGGACAGGGATATTCGAGCAGTACTTC.

This clone was detected once. The DNA of the CDR3 is TGTGCCAGCTCACTACAGGGGGCTGGGCAAGAGACCCAGTACTTC. Amino acids: CASSLQGAGQETQYF. The V call is TRBV18, the J call TRBJ2-5, with 9 bases that match TRBD1. After removal of 4 bases from V and 2 bases from J, the junction contained 5 bases not matched to a gene. This CDR3 region has 15 residues. From germline, CDR1 is KGHSH and CDR2 LQKENI.